The 22 T cell receptor beta chains in this list originate from one sample, sequenced in a study of cytomegalovirus exposure and HLA in healthy donors. The PCR ran on 60 Vbeta and 13 Jbeta primers. Only in-frame clones appear in the TCRdb table, and some are missing; sequencing was by immunoSEQ multiplex PCR. The profile covers about 150,000 clones, with roughly 82% appearing a single time and under 7.5% taken by the ten largest. The sequenced sample consisted of PBMCs. The source of these receptors is a woman aged 45-65 years in good health and CMV-seropositive.

This chain connects TRBV10-2 to TRBJ1-5, with D possibly matching TRBD1 (6 bases). The ends were cut back, 6 bases at V and 0 bases at J, with 12 bases in the middle. Germline loops: CDR1 WSHSY, CDR2 SAAADI. This CDR3 contains 15 residues. Written as DNA, the CDR3 is TGCGCCAGCAGCGACGGACAGTATAGCAATCAGCCCCAGCATTTT. Translating it yields CASSDGQYSNQPQHF.

The chain links TRBV27 to TRBJ1-2, with D unclear. V gave up 5 bases and J gave up 5 bases, with 12 bases separating them. CDR1 is MNHEY, CDR2 SMNVEV, per germline (reference sequence). This CDR3 is built from 13 residues. For the CDR3, the DNA is TGTGCCAGCAGTCCCCATTCCGGGTATGGCTACACCTTC. Protein sequence: CASSPHSGYGYTF.

V gene TRBV6-5 combines with J gene TRBJ2-2, with D perhaps matching TRBD1 (5 bases). This CDR3 is built from 15 residues. In germline, CDR1 is MNHEY, CDR2 SVGAGI. Trimming shortened V by 6 bases and J by 2 bases, and 13 bases separated the two germline ends. CDR3 nucleotide sequence: TGTGCCAGCAGCCCCAGGGTGGGCAACACCGGGGAGCTGTTTTTT. Translated, it gives CASSPRVGNTGELFF.

The chain is built from TRBV5-3 and TRBJ2-3; 7 bases are a match to TRBD2. TRBV5-3 falls under the ORF class, with uncertain function. The CDR3 extends over 15 amino acids. Trimming removed 5 bases from V and 1 base from J; junction bases left unmatched: 7. CDR3 in amino acids: CARRTPRGGTDTQYF. As DNA, the CDR3 is TGTGCCAGAAGAACACCTCGGGGGGGCACAGATACGCAGTATTTT.

The count of this clone is one. The chain uses TRBV4-1 and TRBJ2-2; D may be TRBD1 (6 bases). The CDR3 is 14 residues long. The V end lost 1 base, the J end lost 4 bases, and 7 bases lay between the germline ends. CDR1 is MGHRA, CDR2 YSYEKL, per germline. This chain's CDR3 is CASSQGTVTGELFF. The CDR3 nucleotides are TGCGCCAGCAGCCAAGGGACAGTCACCGGGGAGCTGTTTTTT.

V usage is TRBV28 and J usage is TRBJ1-1; maybe TRBD1 (6 bases). The CDR3 runs 17 residues. V was shortened by 5 bases and J by 1 base, with 20 bases between the two germline ends. Germline-derived CDR1 and CDR2 are MDHEN and SYDVKM. The CDR3 bases are TGTGCCAGCAGTGACTCTTGGGGGCGCGGGGGGAACACTGAAGCTTTCTTT. Protein product: CASSDSWGRGGNTEAFF.

This chain links TRBV6-1 with TRBJ1-4; possibly TRBD1 for D (5 bases). V shed 1 base and J shed 8 bases, with 11 bases lying between them. The CDR3 sequence is 14 residues long. From germline, CDR1 is MNHNS and CDR2 SASEGT. As DNA, the CDR3 is TGTGCCAGCAGTGAAGGGGCAGGGCTCGAAAAACTGTTTTTT. This translates into CASSEGAGLEKLFF.

The gene calls are TRBV5-4 and TRBJ1-1; D call uncertain. Trimming removed 0 bases at V and 7 bases at J, with 10 bases between. The CDR3 length is 13 residues. Germline V gives CDR1 SGHNT, CDR2 YYREEE (reference sequence). CDR3 sequence (DNA): TGTGCCAGCAGCTTGGCCGCGGCAGATGAAGCTTTCTTT. Translated, it gives CASSLAAADEAFF.

The rearrangement uses TRBV5-5 and TRBJ2-5, with a possible D match to TRBD2 (5 bases). This CDR3 has 15 amino acids. The V end was cut by 1 base, the J end by 6 bases, with 16 bases between. CDR1 and CDR2 from the germline V gene are SGHKS and YYEKEE (reference sequence). In nucleotides, the CDR3 is TGTGCCAGCAGCTTGAGCCCGACCGGGGAGCAGACCCAGTACTTC. Translation: CASSLSPTGEQTQYF.

This clone has more than one count but fewer than ten. The rearrangement links TRBV19 to TRBJ1-5; maybe TRBD1 (5 bases). V gave up 5 bases and J gave up 2 bases, with 10 bases separating them. Germline V gene sequence: CDR1 LNHDA, CDR2 SQIVND (reference sequence). The CDR3 covers 14 residues. CDR3 nucleotide sequence: TGTGCCAGTAGTGCGGGGCGCGGCAATCAGCCCCAGCATTTT. Residues: CASSAGRGNQPQHF.

V usage is TRBV29-1 and J usage is TRBJ1-1; no definite D call. The length of the CDR3 is 13 residues. Trimming took 4 bases from V and 2 from J, leaving 11 bases between them. From germline, CDR1 is SQVTM and CDR2 ANQGSEA. CDR3 DNA: TGCAGCGTTGGGGAGACCCCAAACACTGAAGCTTTCTTT. Translated: CSVGETPNTEAFF.

This chain uses TRBV13 with TRBJ1-1, with 7 bases identical to TRBD1. Per the germline V gene, CDR1 is PRHDT and CDR2 is FYEKMQ (reference sequence). After removal of 5 bases from V and 0 bases from J, the junction contained 9 bases not matched to a gene. The CDR3 totals 16 residues. In DNA form, the CDR3 reads TGTGCCAGCAGCCCACGCAGGGGGTTCATGAACACTGAAGCTTTCTTT. This encodes CASSPRRGFMNTEAFF.

V usage is TRBV6-5 and J usage is TRBJ2-1, with 7 positions matching TRBD2. This CDR3 is 13 amino acids long. Germline-derived CDR1 and CDR2 are MNHEY and SVGAGI. With 7 bases clipped from V and 4 bases from J, the junction kept 4 bases outside the gene matches. The CDR3 DNA reads as TGTGCCAGCAAGCGGGACCAATACAATGAGCAGTTCTTC. Translation: CASKRDQYNEQFF.

The rearrangement uses TRBV6-6 and TRBJ2-1; D call uncertain. The CDR3 is 13 amino acids. CDR1 is MNHNY, CDR2 SVGAGI, per germline (reference sequence). Deletions cut 0 bases from V and 7 bases from J, with 7 bases between. CDR3 loop: CASSYSNGNEQFF. The CDR3 DNA reads TGTGCCAGCAGTTACTCGAACGGGAATGAGCAGTTCTTC.

This chain links TRBV29-1 with TRBJ1-2; 10 bases map to TRBD1. In germline, CDR1 is SQVTM, CDR2 ANQGSEA. J was trimmed by 6 bases and V by 4 bases; bases with no gene match: 5. CDR3 length: 13 amino acids. The CDR3 DNA follows: TGCAGCGTTGGGGACAGGGGTTTTAATGGCTACACCTTC. Its protein is CSVGDRGFNGYTF.

This rearrangement joins TRBV12-5 to TRBJ2-3, with TRBD1 matching over 10 bases. CDR1 is LGHNT, CDR2 FRNRAP, per germline. CDR3 length equals 14 residues. V lost 9 bases and J lost 4; bases outside the gene matches: 7. This CDR3 reads CASCRDRGSDTQYF. The CDR3 nucleotides read TGTGCTAGCTGCCGGGACAGGGGATCAGATACGCAGTATTTT.

V usage is TRBV5-1 and J usage is TRBJ1-2; the D is unclear. Trimming stripped 2 bases from V and 1 base from J, with 6 bases between. This CDR3 region has 13 residues. Germline lookup yields CDR1 SGHRS and CDR2 YFSETQ. CDR3 amino acids: CASSLESNYGYTF. Here the CDR3 DNA reads TGCGCCAGCAGCTTAGAGAGTAACTATGGCTACACCTTC. Complete variable domain (other parts from reference TRBV5-1 and TRBJ1-2): KAGVTQTPRYLIKTRGQQVTLSCSPISGHRSVSWYQQTPGQGLQFLFEYFSETQRNKGNFPGRFSGRQFSNSRSEMNVSTLELGDSALYLCASSLESNYGYTFGSGTRLTVV.

This CDR3 is CAISEATGGNTQYF. DNA of the CDR3: TGTGCCATCAGTGAGGCGACAGGGGGCAATACGCAGTATTTT. The chain recombines TRBV10-3 with TRBJ2-3; TRBD1 matches at 10 bases. The CDR3 covers 14 residues. With V trimmed by 2 bases and J by 7 bases, 3 bases remained unmatched. CDR1 and CDR2 from the germline V gene are ENHRY and SYGVKD.

V usage is TRBV6-1 and J usage is TRBJ1-6; 7 nucleotides agree with TRBD1. CDR3 length: 13 residues. The ends lost 8 bases at V and 7 bases at J; junction bases unmatched: 5. The germline CDR1 and CDR2 sequences are MNHNS and SASEGT. CDR3 in amino acids: CASLTGSNSPLHF. CDR3 nucleotides: TGTGCCAGCCTGACAGGGTCGAATTCACCCCTCCACTTT.

This chain uses TRBV6-1 with TRBJ2-7; 8 nucleotides align to TRBD1. The V and J ends lost 6 bases and 4 bases, in that order; junction bases with no gene match: 5. CDR1 is MNHNS, CDR2 SASEGT, per germline. The CDR3 runs to 13 residues. The CDR3: CASRLTGAYEQYF. Written as DNA, the CDR3 is TGTGCCAGCAGGTTGACAGGGGCGTACGAGCAGTACTTC.

Details on this clone: No conserved phenylalanine or tryptophan is present at the end of the CDR3, so a read error is the likely explanation. The chain has TRBV29-1 and TRBJ1-1, with D possibly TRBD1 on 6 matching bases. V gave up 3 bases and J gave up 3 bases, with 8 bases separating them. Looked up from germline, CDR1 is SQVTM and CDR2 is ANQGSEA. This CDR3 spans 12 amino acids. CDR3 amino acids: CSVDRGYTEAFI. CDR3 DNA sequence: TGCAGCGTTGACAGGGGATACACTGAAGCTTTCATT.

The chain combines TRBV5-6 with TRBJ2-1; 10 positions agree with TRBD2. J lost 6 bases, V lost 1 base, and 7 bases had no gene match. This CDR3 has 16 residues. Looked up from germline, CDR1 is SGHDT and CDR2 is YYEEEE. In DNA form, the CDR3 reads TGTGCCAGCAGCTTGAATCCAGCGGGGGGGATCAATGAGCAGTTCTTC. Amino acid sequence: CASSLNPAGGINEQFF.